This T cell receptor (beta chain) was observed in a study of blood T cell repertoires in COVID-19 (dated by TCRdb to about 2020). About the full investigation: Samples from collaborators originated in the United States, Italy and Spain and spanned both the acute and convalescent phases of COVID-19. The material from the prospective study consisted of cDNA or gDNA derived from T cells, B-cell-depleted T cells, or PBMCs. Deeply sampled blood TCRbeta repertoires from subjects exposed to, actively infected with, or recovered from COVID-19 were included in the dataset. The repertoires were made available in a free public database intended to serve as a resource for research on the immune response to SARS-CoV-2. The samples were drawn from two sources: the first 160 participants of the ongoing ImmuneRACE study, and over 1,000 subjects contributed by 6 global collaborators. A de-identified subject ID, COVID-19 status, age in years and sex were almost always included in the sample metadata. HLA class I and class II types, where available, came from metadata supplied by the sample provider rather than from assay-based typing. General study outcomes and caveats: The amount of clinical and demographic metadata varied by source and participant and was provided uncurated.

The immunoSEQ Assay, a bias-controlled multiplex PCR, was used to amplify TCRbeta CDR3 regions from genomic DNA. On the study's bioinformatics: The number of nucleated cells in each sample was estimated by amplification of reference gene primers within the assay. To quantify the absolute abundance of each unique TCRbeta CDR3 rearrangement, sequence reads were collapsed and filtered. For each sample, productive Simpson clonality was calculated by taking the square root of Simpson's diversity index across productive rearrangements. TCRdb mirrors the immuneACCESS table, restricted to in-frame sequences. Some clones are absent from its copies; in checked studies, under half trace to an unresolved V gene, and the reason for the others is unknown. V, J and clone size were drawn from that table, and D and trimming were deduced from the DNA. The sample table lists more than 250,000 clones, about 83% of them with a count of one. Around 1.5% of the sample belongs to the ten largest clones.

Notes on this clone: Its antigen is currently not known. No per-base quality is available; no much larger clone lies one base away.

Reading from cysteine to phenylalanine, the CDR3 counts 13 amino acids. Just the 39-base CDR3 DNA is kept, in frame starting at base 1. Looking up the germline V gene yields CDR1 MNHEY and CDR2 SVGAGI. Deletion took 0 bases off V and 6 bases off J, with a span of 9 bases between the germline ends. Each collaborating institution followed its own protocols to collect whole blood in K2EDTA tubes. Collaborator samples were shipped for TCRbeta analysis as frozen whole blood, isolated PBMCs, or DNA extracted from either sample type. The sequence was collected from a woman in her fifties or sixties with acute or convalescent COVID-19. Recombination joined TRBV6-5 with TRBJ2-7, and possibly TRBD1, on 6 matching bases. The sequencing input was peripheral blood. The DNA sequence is TGTGCCAGCAGTTACTCCTGGGGGCTCGAGCAGTACTTC. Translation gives CASSYSWGLEQYF.